This entry lists 18 T cell receptor beta chains sequenced from one sample in a study of beta chain features in type 1 diabetes. Reverse transcription of all isolated RNA meant that expressed TCRB transcripts were sequenced. Profiling relied on immunoSEQ multiplex PCR, and the TCRdb table lists in-frame clones only, not all of them. Here the sample spans hundreds of thousands of clones, roughly 8% being singletons. Sequencing was performed on central memory CD4+ T cells from blood. The receptors were sampled from a woman in her late teens or twenties in good health.

This clone was counted a few times. This sequence joins TRBV9 and TRBJ1-6; no reliable D call. Trimming pared 3 bases from V and 10 bases from J, leaving 20 bases between. The CDR3 consists of 16 residues. Looked up from germline, CDR1 is SGDLS and CDR2 is YYNGEE. In DNA, the CDR3 is TGTGCCAGCAGCGCCCAAAACCCGGGGTCTGGATCACCCCTCCACTTT. Translation: CASSAQNPGSGSPLHF.

This clone has just a few counts. This chain uses TRBV14 with TRBJ2-2; 10 nucleotides align to TRBD2. This CDR3 has 15 residues. Germline-derived CDR1 and CDR2 are SGHDN and FVKESK. The V gene end was trimmed by 3 bases and the J gene end by 7 bases; junction bases not matched to a gene: 5. DNA for the CDR3: TGTGCCAGCAGCCATCAGACTAGCGGGTACGGGGAGCTGTTTTTT. Residues: CASSHQTSGYGELFF.

The gene calls are TRBV28 and TRBJ2-2; D not certain. CDR1 is MDHEN, CDR2 SYDVKM, per germline. Trimming cost V 2 bases and J 5 bases, with 6 bases left between them. The CDR3 has 13 residues. CDR3 nucleotide sequence: TGTGCCAGCAGTTTAAGACTGACCGGGGAGCTGTTTTTT. Amino acids: CASSLRLTGELFF.

There are many counts of this clone. The chain links TRBV7-9 to TRBJ2-5, with 10 bases identical to TRBD1. The J segment lost 2 bases and the V segment lost 5 bases, leaving 5 bases of the junction unmatched. CDR3 length: 15 residues. The germline V gene encodes CDR1 SEHNR and CDR2 FQNEAQ (reference sequence). CDR3 DNA: TGTGCCAGCAGCGCTGGGACAGGGGTACAAGAGACCCAGTACTTC. This sequence encodes CASSAGTGVQETQYF.

The chain is built from TRBV7-2 and TRBJ2-1, with TRBD1 matching 11 bases. The V gene end was trimmed by 1 base and the J gene end by 8 bases; junction bases not matched to a gene: 4. Germline CDR1 SGHTA, CDR2 FQGNSA. This CDR3 is 15 amino acids long. Written as DNA, the CDR3 is TGTGCCAGCAGCTTAGGCCCGGGACAGGGGGATGAGCAGTTCTTC. It encodes CASSLGPGQGDEQFF. Supplemented by reference TRBV7-2 and TRBJ2-1, the full variable domain reads GAGVSQSPSNKVTEKGKDVELRCDPISGHTALYWYRQSLGQGLEFLIYFQGNSAPDKSGLPSDRFSAERTGGSVSTLTIQRTQQEDSAVYLCASSLGPGQGDEQFFGPGTRLTVL.

The rearrangement links TRBV28 to TRBJ2-7; 8 bases match TRBD1. The V gene's germline CDR1 is MDHEN and CDR2 SYDVKM. The V segment lost 4 bases and the J segment 9 bases; nucleotides outside the gene matches: 8. CDR3 length: 13 residues. CDR3 DNA: TGTGCCAGCAGTTCAGGGGGCTCGATGAGGCAGTACTTC. Translated: CASSSGGSMRQYF.

The rearrangement uses TRBV19 and TRBJ2-4; D is possibly TRBD1 or TRBD2 (6 bases each). Germline values: CDR1 LNHDA, CDR2 SQIVND (reference sequence). The CDR3 is made up of 17 amino acids. Trimming removed 0 bases at V and 0 bases at J, with 12 bases between. CDR3 protein: CASSIDPRGLAKNIQYF. The CDR3 DNA is TGTGCCAGTAGTATAGATCCCAGGGGACTAGCCAAAAACATTCAGTACTTC.

This clone was picked up a small number of times. This chain joins TRBV4-2 and TRBJ1-1, with a possible D match to TRBD1 (5 bases). The CDR3 runs 15 residues. Germline CDR1 reads LGHNA; CDR2 reads YNFKEQ. Trimming took 0 bases from V and 3 from J, leaving 11 bases between them. The CDR3 region is CASSQDPGGYTEAFF. As DNA, the CDR3 is TGTGCCAGCAGCCAAGATCCCGGGGGGTACACTGAAGCTTTCTTT.

This chain joins TRBV5-1 and TRBJ2-1; 9 nucleotides align to TRBD2. There are 14 residues in the CDR3. The germline V gene has CDR1 SGHRS and CDR2 YFSETQ. The trim removed 0 bases at V and 7 bases at J, leaving 2 bases unmatched. This chain's CDR3 is CASSLGLAGNEQFF. CDR3 in DNA: TGCGCCAGCAGCTTGGGGCTAGCGGGGAATGAGCAGTTCTTC.

The chain employs TRBV9 and TRBJ2-7, with 7 bases aligning to TRBD1. The germline CDR1 and CDR2 sequences are SGDLS and YYNGEE. The CDR3 is 15 residues long. The ends lost 6 bases at V and 2 bases at J; junction bases unmatched: 11. CDR3 bases: TGTGCCAGCAACGTCTCGGGACAGTCCGCCTACGAGCAGTACTTC. It specifies CASNVSGQSAYEQYF.

This clone was seen ten or more times. The DNA of the CDR3 is TGTGCCAGCAGCCCGAAGGGACTGTCATTTACCGGGGAGCTGTTTTTT. Protein product: CASSPKGLSFTGELFF. The genes are TRBV7-9 and TRBJ2-2; weak D call: TRBD2 (6 bases). Per the germline V gene, CDR1 is SEHNR and CDR2 is FQNEAQ (reference sequence). The CDR3 length is 16 residues. Trimming cost V 5 bases and J 5 bases, with 18 bases left between them.

V gene TRBV27 combines with J gene TRBJ1-1; D uncertain. V lost 5 bases and J 1 base, leaving 8 bases between the germline ends. CDR1 and CDR2 (germline): MNHEY, SMNVEV (reference sequence). The CDR3 loop spans 13 amino acids. The CDR3 DNA is TGTGCCAGCAGTCAAAACAGGAACACTGAAGCTTTCTTT. This codes for CASSQNRNTEAFF.

This clone was observed a handful of times. One junction end disagrees with the germline gene, perhaps due to a read error. V usage is TRBV10-3 and J usage is TRBJ2-3; TRBD2 might be the D (6 bases). Germline V gene lookup returns CDR1 ENHRY and CDR2 SYGVKD. This CDR3 is built from 16 residues. The CDR3: CASSYSAGKVTDTQYF. CDR3 coding DNA: TGTGCCAGCAGTTACTCTGCGGGAAAGGTCACAGATACGCAGTATTTT.

This clone appeared many times. The chain recombines TRBV7-9 with TRBJ2-1; the match to TRBD1 covers 7 bases. The germline V gene encodes CDR1 SEHNR and CDR2 FQNEAQ (reference sequence). J was trimmed by 3 bases and V by 3 bases; bases with no gene match: 5. This CDR3 comprises 15 residues. The CDR3 loop is CASSFWGTDYNEQFF. The CDR3, as DNA: TGTGCCAGCAGCTTTTGGGGGACAGACTACAATGAGCAGTTCTTC.

V usage is TRBV4-3 and J usage is TRBJ1-1; 7 nucleotides line up with TRBD1. Germline lookup yields CDR1 LGHNA and CDR2 YSLEER. This CDR3 spans 17 amino acids. With 1 base clipped from V and 4 bases from J, the junction kept 12 bases outside the gene matches. DNA for the CDR3: TGCGCCAGCAGCCAAGTGGGGGCAGGGGGTCGGAGCACTGAAGCTTTCTTT. Translation gives CASSQVGAGGRSTEAFF.

This clone was recorded a few times. This chain uses TRBV10-3 with TRBJ2-3; 7 bases match TRBD1. The CDR3 is made up of 14 amino acids. The J segment lost 2 bases and the V segment lost 11 bases, leaving 10 bases of the junction unmatched. Germline V CDR1 and CDR2: ENHRY, SYGVKD. The CDR3 region has the DNA TGTGCCCACCGGGACAGCGGACTCACAGATACGCAGTATTTT. This encodes CAHRDSGLTDTQYF.

This clone was seen only a few times. The chain has TRBV4-2 and TRBJ2-1; D unresolved. This CDR3 contains 13 residues. Per the germline V gene, CDR1 is LGHNA and CDR2 is YNFKEQ. Deletions cut 0 bases from V and 8 bases from J, with 8 bases between. In DNA form, the CDR3 reads TGTGCCAGCAGCCAAGATGTTGGATATGAGCAGTTCTTC. Translated: CASSQDVGYEQFF.

The chain joins TRBV7-9 to TRBJ2-3, with D maybe TRBD2 (6 bases). The CDR3 extends over 16 amino acids. V was trimmed by 3 bases and J by 1 base, leaving 14 bases between them. Germline CDR1 reads SEHNR; CDR2 reads FQNEAQ (reference sequence). DNA for the CDR3: TGTGCCAGCAGCTTGGGGAGCGGGTCCGGCACAGATACGCAGTATTTT. Amino acid sequence: CASSLGSGSGTDTQYF.